These 15 T cell receptor beta chains originate from one sample sequenced in a study of shared clonotypes between healthy human individuals. Using immunoSEQ multiplex PCR, the repertoire was profiled, and TCRdb retains in-frame clones only, with some absent. The sample carries around 480,000 clones, about three quarters recorded once. Sequenced sample: PBMCs. All receptors come from a woman aged 40 to 49 in good health. Some clones in this sample may be carry-over from other donors' samples.

V gene TRBV7-9 combines with J gene TRBJ2-2; D perhaps matches TRBD1 (6 bases). This CDR3 comprises 15 residues. The V end was cut by 3 bases, the J end by 0 bases, with 8 bases between. CDR1 is SEHNR and CDR2 is FQNEAQ in the germline V gene (reference sequence). CDR3 protein: CASSFRGANTGELFF. The CDR3 DNA is TGTGCCAGCAGCTTCAGGGGCGCGAACACCGGGGAGCTGTTTTTT.

This clone was recorded a few times. The chain uses TRBV2 and TRBJ1-2; perhaps TRBD1 as D (6 bases). The ends were cut back, 6 bases at V and 5 bases at J, with 16 bases in the middle. CDR1 is SNHLY, CDR2 FYNNEI, per germline. CDR3 length: 14 amino acids. CDR3 nucleotides: TGTGCCAGCAGACCAGGGGACAAGGGTTATGGCTACACCTTC. It codes for CASRPGDKGYGYTF.

The chain employs TRBV19 and TRBJ2-3, with TRBD2 matching over 11 bases. Looked up from germline, CDR1 is LNHDA and CDR2 is SQIVND (reference sequence). The J segment lost 5 bases and the V segment lost 3 bases, leaving 4 bases of the junction unmatched. The CDR3 runs 15 residues. As DNA, the CDR3 is TGTGCCAGTAGTATGCTAGCGGGAGGTGTAGATACGCAGTATTTT. Its translation is CASSMLAGGVDTQYF.

V and J are TRBV2 and TRBJ2-2; the match to TRBD2 covers 12 bases. V lost 2 bases and J lost 0; bases outside the gene matches: 4. The CDR3 length is 18 residues. The germline gives CDR1 SNHLY, CDR2 FYNNEI. The DNA for the CDR3 is TGTGCCAGCAGTGAACGTAGACTAGCGGGAGCGAACACCGGGGAGCTGTTTTTT. The encoded protein is CASSERRLAGANTGELFF.

The rearrangement uses TRBV6-6 and TRBJ2-1; D not resolved. CDR3 length: 16 amino acids. Deletions cut 1 base from V and 5 bases from J, with 15 bases between. Germline loops: CDR1 MNHNY, CDR2 SVGAGI (reference sequence). CDR3 in amino acids: CASSYWGNFWDNEQFF. CDR3 nucleotides: TGTGCCAGCAGTTACTGGGGAAACTTCTGGGACAATGAGCAGTTCTTC.

The chain recombines TRBV27 with TRBJ2-7, with 8 bases identical to TRBD1. Looked up from germline, CDR1 is MNHEY and CDR2 is SMNVEV (reference sequence). The CDR3 spans 14 residues. J was trimmed by 7 bases and V by 6 bases; bases with no gene match: 11. The CDR3 nucleotides read TGTGCCAGCAGATCGATCCGGGACAGGTGGGAGCAGTACTTC. It codes for CASRSIRDRWEQYF.

The chain combines TRBV14 with TRBJ1-1; D is uncertain. The CDR3 is made up of 14 amino acids. Trimming took off 4 bases at V and 1 base at J, with 10 bases between the two ends. Per germline, CDR1 SGHDN and CDR2 FVKESK. CDR3 protein: CASSPRFSNTEAFF. CDR3 bases: TGTGCCAGCAGCCCTCGGTTTTCGAACACTGAAGCTTTCTTT.

V is TRBV15 and J is TRBJ2-2; no firm D call. Germline CDR1 and CDR2: LNHNV and YYDKDF (reference sequence). Trimming cost V 0 bases and J 3 bases, with 8 bases left between them. The CDR3 covers 15 residues. CDR3 nucleotide sequence: TGTGCCACCAGCAGAGATAAGCACTACACCGGGGAGCTGTTTTTT. It yields the protein CATSRDKHYTGELFF. Complete variable domain (other parts from reference TRBV15 and TRBJ2-2): DAMVIQNPRYQVTQFGKPVTLSCSQTLNHNVMYWYQQKSSQAPKLLFHYYDKDFNNEADTPDNFQSRRPNTSFCFLDIRSPGLGDTAMYLCATSRDKHYTGELFFGEGSRLTVL.

The gene calls are TRBV10-3 and TRBJ1-3; D might be TRBD1 (6 bases). Trimming left V 2 bases short and J 4 bases short, with 18 bases between. The CDR3 runs to 17 residues. The germline V gene has CDR1 ENHRY and CDR2 SYGVKD. CDR3 DNA sequence: TGTGCCATCAGTGAGACACAGGGATGGGGCTCGGGAAACACCATATATTTT. It translates to CAISETQGWGSGNTIYF.

V is TRBV28 and J is TRBJ2-5, with D maybe TRBD2 (5 bases). Trimming removed 7 bases from V and 1 base from J, with 10 bases in between. This CDR3 is built from 13 residues. Per the germline V gene, CDR1 is MDHEN and CDR2 is SYDVKM. DNA of the CDR3: TGTGCCAGCACCATGGGAGCCCAAGAGACCCAGTACTTC. Translation: CASTMGAQETQYF.

The V call is TRBV28, the J call TRBJ1-5, with D unresolved. The CDR3 is 16 amino acids. Trimming removed 4 bases at V and 4 bases at J, with 17 bases between. Germline loops: CDR1 MDHEN, CDR2 SYDVKM. The CDR3 nucleotides are TGTGCCAGCAGTTCCCCCCACGGCGGTCCGAATCAGCCCCAGCATTTT. Its protein product is CASSSPHGGPNQPQHF.

The CDR3, as DNA: TGTGCCAGCAGGGACTCCGGGACAGTAAATGAAAAACTGTTTTTT. Translated: CASRDSGTVNEKLFF. The V call is TRBV6-1, the J call TRBJ1-4; the match to TRBD1 covers 7 bases. Germline CDR1 and CDR2: MNHNS and SASEGT. Trimming removed 6 bases from V and 5 bases from J; junction bases left unmatched: 9. This CDR3 comprises 15 residues.

This clone was seen a handful of times. This chain uses TRBV7-9 with TRBJ1-2, with 11 bases that match TRBD1. This CDR3 is built from 16 residues. Germline trimming cut 7 bases from V and 4 bases from J; bases unmatched to any gene: 11. Germline values: CDR1 SEHNR, CDR2 FQNEAQ (reference sequence). CDR3 DNA sequence: TGTGCCAGCACCCCGGGACAGGGGGGAGCTGGCTATGGCTACACCTTC. Amino acids: CASTPGQGGAGYGYTF. Full variable domain (outside the CDR3, taken from reference TRBV7-9 and TRBJ1-2): DTGVSQNPRHKITKRGQNVTFRCDPISEHNRLYWYRQTLGQGPEFLTYFQNEAQLEKSRLLSDRFSAERPKGSFSTLEIQRTEQGDSAMYLCASTPGQGGAGYGYTFGSGTRLTVV.

The chain uses TRBV7-2 and TRBJ1-2; TRBD1 might be the D (5 bases). CDR3 length equals 14 residues. The V and J ends lost 1 base and 2 bases respectively, with 8 bases between them. In germline, CDR1 is SGHTA, CDR2 FQGNSA. CDR3 nucleotide sequence: TGTGCCAGCAGCTTAGTGGCAGGGAACTATGGCTACACCTTC. The encoded protein is CASSLVAGNYGYTF.

The rearrangement joins TRBV7-8 to TRBJ2-3; 10 bases map to TRBD2. CDR3 size: 18 residues. Losses at the gene ends were 4 bases for V and 6 bases for J; bases not matched to a gene: 16. Germline lookup yields CDR1 SGHVS and CDR2 FQNEAQ. In DNA, the CDR3 is TGTGCCAGCAGCTCTCGAGGGGCTAGCGGGAGTATGGGTGATACGCAGTATTTT. This translates into CASSSRGASGSMGDTQYF. Together with reference TRBV7-8 and TRBJ2-3, the CDR3 gives the full variable domain: GAGVSQSPRYKVAKRGQDVALRCDPISGHVSLFWYQQALGQGPEFLTYFQNEAQLDKSGLPSDRFFAERPEGSVSTLKIQRTQQEDSAVYLCASSSRGASGSMGDTQYFGPGTRLTVL.